This TCR beta chain was identified during a study of T-cell reconstitution after alpha-beta-depleted transplantation in children. The study, taken as a whole, reports: The high TCRbeta diversity at day 60 in some patients came from surviving recipient T cells and thymic progenitors. Reportedly, alpha-beta T cells present about two months post-transplant originated from several hundred expanded clones of graft origin. The authors attributed T-cell counts and diversity one year after transplant mostly to newly produced T cells.

Ten or more counts support this clonotype. What it binds is not known. It was with unique molecular identifiers that the TCRbeta library was prepared. TCRdb called the PCR reads again in MiXCR, with one record for every CDR3 protein. Of about 200,000 distinct CDR3 sequences in the sample, about 6.6% were seen once. V lost 4 bases, J lost 2 bases, and 13 bases lay in between. CDR1 is DFQATT, CDR2 SNEGSKA, per germline (reference sequence). This CDR3 has 14 amino acids. The chain recombines TRBV20-1 with TRBJ2-3; D ambiguous. The sample was PBMCs, taken before TCRalphabeta/CD19-depleted stem cell transplant. The receptor comes from a boy aged 2 to 10 with acute lymphoblastic leukemia, due to receive a stem cell transplant. The DNA for the CDR3 is TGCAGTGCTATTAGGGCGGTGACCACAGATACGCAGTATTTT. Translation gives CSAIRAVTTDTQYF.